Listed here are 15 T cell receptor beta chains from one sample, sequenced in a study of response to subunit inactivated influenza vaccine. One entry per CDR3 protein, called by TCRdb with MiXCR from the RT-PCR reads. This table has roughly 160,000 distinct CDR3 sequences, approximately 10% appearing once. Source: non-naive T cells sorted from PBMCs, taken roughly 45 days after vaccination. The receptors stem from a man in his fifties or sixties who received an inactivated influenza vaccine.

Comments on this clonotype: This may be a read error: a much more frequent sequence differs by one nucleotide. V is TRBV6-2 or TRBV6-3 and J is TRBJ2-2; D perhaps matches TRBD2 (6 bases). The V gene lost 5 bases and the J gene lost 6 bases, with 19 bases spanning the gap. Looked up from germline, CDR1 is MNHEY and CDR2 is SVGEGT. The CDR3 sequence is 16 residues long. In DNA, the CDR3 is TGTGCCAGCAGTCCCCGTCGCGGGGTCAGCCCCGGGGAGCTGTTTTTT. Translation gives CASSPRRGVSPGELFF.

This clonotype was seen a handful of times. The chain is built from TRBV3-1 and TRBJ2-7, with D possibly being TRBD1 or TRBD2 (5 bases each). Germline V gives CDR1 LGHDT, CDR2 YNNKEL (reference sequence). Deletions cut 8 bases from V and 0 bases from J, with 8 bases between. This CDR3 has 12 amino acids. CDR3 residues: CASEGPSYEQYF. The CDR3 DNA reads as TGTGCCAGCGAGGGACCCTCCTACGAGCAGTACTTC.

This clonotype was counted ten times or more. The chain combines TRBV7-6 with TRBJ1-5; the D gene is possibly TRBD1 (5 bases). Trimming removed 5 bases at V and 1 base at J, with 9 bases between. This CDR3 spans 14 amino acids. Germline CDR1 SGHVS, CDR2 FNYEAQ. The CDR3 reads CASSPGFSNQPQHF. DNA for the CDR3: TGTGCCAGCAGCCCAGGGTTCAGCAATCAGCCCCAGCATTTT.

V usage is TRBV11-2 and J usage is TRBJ1-1, with D unresolved. V was pared by 5 bases and J by 4 bases, with 11 bases between. CDR3 length: 13 amino acids. Germline values: CDR1 SGHAT, CDR2 FQNNGV. Written as DNA, the CDR3 is TGTGCCAGCAGCGCACTCCGGAGCACTGAAGCTTTCTTT. Translating gives CASSALRSTEAFF.

This clonotype was detected only a few times. This chain joins TRBV6-2 or TRBV6-3 and TRBJ2-1; TRBD2 aligns across 9 bases. The CDR3 consists of 15 residues. V was pared by 4 bases and J by 3 bases, with 4 bases of the junction left unmatched. CDR1 and CDR2 (germline): MNHEY, SVGEGT. Here the CDR3 DNA reads TGTGCCAGCAGTTTTACTAGCGGGTTCTACAATGAGCAGTTCTTC. It specifies CASSFTSGFYNEQFF.

This clonotype was detected only a few times. The chain combines TRBV7-2 with TRBJ2-7; D is undetermined. Trimming left V 5 bases short and J 0 bases short, with 14 bases between. There are 15 residues in the CDR3. CDR1 and CDR2 from the germline V gene are SGHTA and FQGNSA. The CDR3 region is CASSPSPLLSYEQYF. The CDR3 DNA follows: TGTGCCAGCAGCCCCTCCCCCCTCCTCTCCTACGAGCAGTACTTC.

In its sample, this clonotype was seen many times. CDR3 coding DNA: TGTGCCAGCAGTGCGCCGACAGGGGCCCTTGGCACAGATACGCAGTATTTT. It specifies CASSAPTGALGTDTQYF. This chain uses TRBV6-1 with TRBJ2-3, with 8 positions matching TRBD1. Germline CDR1 is MNHNS and CDR2 is SASEGT. Trimming took 4 bases from V and 1 from J; bases not matched to a gene: 10. CDR3 length: 17 amino acids.

As DNA, the CDR3 is TGCAGTGCCCGGACAGGGGTTGGTGGCTACACCTTC. Amino acid sequence: CSARTGVGGYTF. The chain recombines TRBV20-1 with TRBJ1-2; 9 bases line up with TRBD1. This CDR3 comprises 12 residues. The junction had 6 bases not matched to a gene; V was cut back by 6 bases and J by 7 bases. CDR1 DFQATT and CDR2 SNEGSKA come from the germline V gene (reference sequence).

As for this clonotype: A clone one base away is much larger, so this may be a read error. The chain uses TRBV12-3 or TRBV12-4 and TRBJ2-2; D not certain. CDR3 length: 19 amino acids. The CDR3 DNA reads as TGTGCCATCAGTTTAGTCTTAGTTTGGTCCGGCCCGAACACCGGGGAGCTGTTTTTT. Its protein is CAISLVLVWSGPNTGELFF.

This clonotype has more than one count but fewer than ten. V gene TRBV6-2 or TRBV6-3 combines with J gene TRBJ2-7; D possibly corresponds to TRBD2 (6 bases). Germline CDR1 MNHEY, CDR2 SVGEGT. With 2 bases removed from V and 7 bases from J, the gap between germline ends came to 15 bases. The CDR3 covers 14 residues. This CDR3 is CASSYTGVTGEQYF. CDR3 nucleotides: TGTGCCAGCAGTTACACGGGGGTAACCGGTGAGCAGTACTTC.

This clonotype was seen many times. The rearrangement joins TRBV11-2 to TRBJ1-2; the D gene is possibly TRBD1 (5 bases). V lost 7 bases and J 5 bases, leaving 14 bases between the germline ends. Germline CDR1 is SGHAT and CDR2 is FQNNGV. CDR3 length equals 13 residues. CDR3 DNA sequence: TGTGCCAGCAACGGCCGGGGGGTATATGGCTACACCTTC. Protein sequence: CASNGRGVYGYTF. Looking up the rest from reference TRBV11-2 and TRBJ1-2 gives the full variable domain: EAGVAQSPRYKIIEKRQSVAFWCNPISGHATLYWYQQILGQGPKLLIQFQNNGVVDDSQLPKDRFSAERLKGVDSTLKIQPAKLEDSAVYLCASNGRGVYGYTFGSGTRLTVV.

This clonotype was detected a few times. The chain has TRBV7-9 and TRBJ1-1, with a tentative D call TRBD1 (5 bases). Germline CDR1 and CDR2: SEHNR and FQNEAQ (reference sequence). The CDR3 is 14 residues long. V lost 5 bases and J lost 1, with 11 bases in between. DNA for the CDR3: TGTGCCAGCAGCCCGTGGGACGGGAACACTGAAGCTTTCTTT. Its translation is CASSPWDGNTEAFF. Looking up the rest from reference TRBV7-9 and TRBJ1-1 gives the full variable domain: DTGVSQNPRHKITKRGQNVTFRCDPISEHNRLYWYRQTLGQGPEFLTYFQNEAQLEKSRLLSDRFSAERPKGSFSTLEIQRTEQGDSAMYLCASSPWDGNTEAFFGQGTRLTVV.

This clonotype was counted many times. The V and J genes are TRBV6-5 and TRBJ2-3; D is unresolved. The CDR3 extends over 12 amino acids. Trimming took off 6 bases at V and 5 bases at J, with 9 bases between the two ends. The germline V gene has CDR1 MNHEY and CDR2 SVGAGI. CDR3 residues: CASSPKRDTQYF. DNA of the CDR3: TGTGCCAGCAGCCCCAAGAGAGATACGCAGTATTTT.

V is TRBV6-2 or TRBV6-3 and J is TRBJ2-1; D is uncertain. Germline V CDR1 and CDR2: MNHEY, SVGEGT. This CDR3 has 12 amino acids. Trimming stripped 8 bases from V and 6 bases from J, with 11 bases between. The CDR3 is CASSKWVNEQFF. CDR3 coding DNA: TGTGCCAGCTCTAAGTGGGTCAATGAGCAGTTCTTC.

This clonotype appeared once. The chain couples TRBV11-2 to TRBJ2-3; the D is unclear. Deletions cut 8 bases from V and 2 bases from J, with 5 bases between. CDR1 is SGHAT, CDR2 FQNNGV, per germline. CDR3 length equals 11 residues. The CDR3 DNA is TGTGCCAGCCATCACACAGATACGCAGTATTTT. Encoded protein: CASHHTDTQYF.